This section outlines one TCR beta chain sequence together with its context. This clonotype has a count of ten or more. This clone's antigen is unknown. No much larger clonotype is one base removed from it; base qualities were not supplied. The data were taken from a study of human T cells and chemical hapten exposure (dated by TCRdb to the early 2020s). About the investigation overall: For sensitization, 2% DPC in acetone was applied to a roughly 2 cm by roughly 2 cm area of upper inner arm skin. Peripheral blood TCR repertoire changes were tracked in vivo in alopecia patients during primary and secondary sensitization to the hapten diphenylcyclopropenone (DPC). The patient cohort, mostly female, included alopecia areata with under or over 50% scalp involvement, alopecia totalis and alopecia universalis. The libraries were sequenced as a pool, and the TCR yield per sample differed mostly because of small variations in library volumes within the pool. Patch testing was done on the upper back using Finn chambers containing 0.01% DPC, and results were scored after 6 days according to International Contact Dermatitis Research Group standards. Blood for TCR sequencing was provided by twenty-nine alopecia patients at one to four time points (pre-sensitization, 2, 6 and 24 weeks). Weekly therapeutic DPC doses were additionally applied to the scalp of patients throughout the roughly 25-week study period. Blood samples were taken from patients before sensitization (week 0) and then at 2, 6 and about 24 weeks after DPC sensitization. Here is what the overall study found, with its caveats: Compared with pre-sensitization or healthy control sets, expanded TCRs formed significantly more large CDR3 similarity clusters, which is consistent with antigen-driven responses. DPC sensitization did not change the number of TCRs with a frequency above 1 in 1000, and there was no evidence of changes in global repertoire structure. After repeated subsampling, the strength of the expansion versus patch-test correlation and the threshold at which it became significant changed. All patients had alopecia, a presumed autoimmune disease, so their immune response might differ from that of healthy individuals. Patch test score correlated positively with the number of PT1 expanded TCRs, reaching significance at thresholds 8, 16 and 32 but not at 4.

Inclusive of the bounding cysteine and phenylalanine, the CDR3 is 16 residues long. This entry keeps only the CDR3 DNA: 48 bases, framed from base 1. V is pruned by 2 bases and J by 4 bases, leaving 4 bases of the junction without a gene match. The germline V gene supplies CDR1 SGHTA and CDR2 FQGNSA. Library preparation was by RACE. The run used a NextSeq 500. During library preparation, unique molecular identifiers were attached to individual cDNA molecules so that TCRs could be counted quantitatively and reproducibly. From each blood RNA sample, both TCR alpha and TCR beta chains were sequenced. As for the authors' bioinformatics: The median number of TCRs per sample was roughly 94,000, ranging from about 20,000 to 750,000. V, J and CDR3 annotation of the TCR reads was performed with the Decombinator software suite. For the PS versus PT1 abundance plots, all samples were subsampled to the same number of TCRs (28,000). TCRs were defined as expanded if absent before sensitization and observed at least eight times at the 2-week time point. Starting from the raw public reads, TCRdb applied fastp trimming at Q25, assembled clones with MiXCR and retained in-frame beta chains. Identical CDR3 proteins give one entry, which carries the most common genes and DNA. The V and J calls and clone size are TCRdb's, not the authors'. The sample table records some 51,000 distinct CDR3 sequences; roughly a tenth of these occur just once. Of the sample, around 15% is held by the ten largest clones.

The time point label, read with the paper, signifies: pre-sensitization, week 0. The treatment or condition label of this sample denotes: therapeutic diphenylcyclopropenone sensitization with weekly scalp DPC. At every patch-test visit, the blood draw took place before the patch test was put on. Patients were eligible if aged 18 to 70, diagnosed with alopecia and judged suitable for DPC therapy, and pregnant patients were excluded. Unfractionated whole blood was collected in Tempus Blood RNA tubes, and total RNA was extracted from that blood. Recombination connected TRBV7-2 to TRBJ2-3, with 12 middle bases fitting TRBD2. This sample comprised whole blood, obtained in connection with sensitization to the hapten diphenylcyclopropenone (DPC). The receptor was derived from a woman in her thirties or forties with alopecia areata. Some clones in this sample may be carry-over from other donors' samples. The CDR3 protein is CASSLLAGGFADTQYF. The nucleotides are TGTGCCAGCAGCTTACTAGCGGGGGGGTTTGCAGATACGCAGTATTTT. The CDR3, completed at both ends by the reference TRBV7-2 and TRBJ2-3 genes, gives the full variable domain GAGVSQSPSNKVTEKGKDVELRCDPISGHTALYWYRQSLGQGLEFLIYFQGNSAPDKSGLPSDRFSAERTGGSVSTLTIQRTQQEDSAVYLCASSLLAGGFADTQYFGPGTRLTVL.